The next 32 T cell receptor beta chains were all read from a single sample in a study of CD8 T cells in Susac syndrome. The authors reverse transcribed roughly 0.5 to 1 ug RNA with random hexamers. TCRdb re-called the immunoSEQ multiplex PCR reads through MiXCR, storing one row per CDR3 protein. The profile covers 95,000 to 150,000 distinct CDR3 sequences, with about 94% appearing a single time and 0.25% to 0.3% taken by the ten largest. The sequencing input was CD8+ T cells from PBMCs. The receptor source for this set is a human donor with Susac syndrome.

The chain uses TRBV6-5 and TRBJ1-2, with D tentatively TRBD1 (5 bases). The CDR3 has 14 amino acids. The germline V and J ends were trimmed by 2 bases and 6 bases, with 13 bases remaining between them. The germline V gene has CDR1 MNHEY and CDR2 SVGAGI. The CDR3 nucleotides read TGTGCCAGCAGTTACCTCAGGGAAAGAAATGGCTACACCTTC. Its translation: CASSYLRERNGYTF.

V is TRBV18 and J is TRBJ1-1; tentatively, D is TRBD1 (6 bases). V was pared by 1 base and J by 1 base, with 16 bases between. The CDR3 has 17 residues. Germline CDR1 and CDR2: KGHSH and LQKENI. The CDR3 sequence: CASSPRPLSGQNTEAFF. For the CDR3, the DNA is TGTGCCAGCTCACCACGTCCTCTTTCGGGACAGAACACTGAAGCTTTCTTT.

The CDR3 loop is CASSSGFDGYTF. CDR3 DNA: TGTGCCAGCAGTTCTGGGTTTGATGGCTACACCTTC. V is TRBV12-3 or TRBV12-4 and J is TRBJ1-2; D is undetermined. The V gene lost 4 bases and the J gene lost 6 bases, with 9 bases spanning the gap. The CDR3 has 12 residues.

The chain's CDR3 is CASSRTGGGNQPQHF. The CDR3 DNA reads as TGTGCCAGCAGCCGGACAGGGGGCGGAAATCAGCCCCAGCATTTT. The rearrangement uses TRBV27 and TRBJ1-5; TRBD1 matches 11 bases. V trimming: 6 bases; J trimming: 4 bases; junction bases outside the gene matches: 5. The CDR3 extends over 15 amino acids. In germline, CDR1 is MNHEY, CDR2 SMNVEV (reference sequence).

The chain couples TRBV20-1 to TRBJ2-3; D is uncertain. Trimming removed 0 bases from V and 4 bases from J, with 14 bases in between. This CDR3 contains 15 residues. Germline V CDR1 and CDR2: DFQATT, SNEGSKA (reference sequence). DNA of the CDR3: TGCAGTGCTAGAGATCTAGGGAAGGGATCAGATACGCAGTATTTT. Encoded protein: CSARDLGKGSDTQYF.

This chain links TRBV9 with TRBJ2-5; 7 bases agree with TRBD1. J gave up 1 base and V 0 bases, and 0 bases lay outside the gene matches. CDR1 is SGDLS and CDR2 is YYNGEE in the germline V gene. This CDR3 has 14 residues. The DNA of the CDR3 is TGTGCCAGCAGCGTAGGGGACAGCCAAGAGACCCAGTACTTC. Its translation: CASSVGDSQETQYF.

The CDR3, as DNA: TGTGCGACCGACAGGGGCTACGAGCAGTACTTC. Its translation: CATDRGYEQYF. The chain links TRBV25-1 to TRBJ2-7; 8 nucleotides align to TRBD1. This CDR3 spans 11 amino acids. The V gene's germline CDR1 is MGHDK and CDR2 SYGVNS.

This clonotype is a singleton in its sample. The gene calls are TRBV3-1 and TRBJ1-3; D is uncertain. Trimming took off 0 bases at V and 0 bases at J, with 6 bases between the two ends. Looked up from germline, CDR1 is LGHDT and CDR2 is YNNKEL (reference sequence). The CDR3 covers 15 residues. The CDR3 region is CASSQDWASGNTIYF. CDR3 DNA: TGTGCCAGCAGCCAAGATTGGGCCTCTGGAAACACCATATATTTT.

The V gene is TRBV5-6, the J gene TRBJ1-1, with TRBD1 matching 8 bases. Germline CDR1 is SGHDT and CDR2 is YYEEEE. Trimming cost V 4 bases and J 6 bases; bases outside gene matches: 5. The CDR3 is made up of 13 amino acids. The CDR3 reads CASSLTGGAEAFF. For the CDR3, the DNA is TGTGCCAGCAGCCTCACAGGGGGGGCTGAAGCTTTCTTT.

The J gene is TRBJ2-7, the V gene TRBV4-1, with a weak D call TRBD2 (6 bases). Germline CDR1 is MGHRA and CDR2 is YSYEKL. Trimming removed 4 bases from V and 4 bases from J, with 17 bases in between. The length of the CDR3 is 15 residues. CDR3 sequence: CASSPGSWAGYEQYF. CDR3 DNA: TGCGCCAGCAGCCCAGGGAGTTGGGCGGGGTACGAGCAGTACTTC.

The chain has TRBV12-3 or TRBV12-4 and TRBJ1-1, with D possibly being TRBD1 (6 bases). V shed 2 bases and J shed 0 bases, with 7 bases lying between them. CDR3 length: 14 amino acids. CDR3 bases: TGTGCCAGCAGTTTACAGGGGTTGAACACTGAAGCTTTCTTT. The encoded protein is CASSLQGLNTEAFF.

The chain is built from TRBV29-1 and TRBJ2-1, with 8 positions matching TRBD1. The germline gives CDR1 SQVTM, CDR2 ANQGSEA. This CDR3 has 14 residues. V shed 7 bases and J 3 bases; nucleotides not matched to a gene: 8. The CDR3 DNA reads TGCAGCGGGTCGCAGGGGGCAAACTACAATGAGCAGTTCTTC. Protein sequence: CSGSQGANYNEQFF.

CDR3 protein: CASSGSGGVYNEQFF. For the CDR3, the DNA is TGTGCCAGCAGCGGTAGCGGGGGAGTCTACAATGAGCAGTTCTTC. The chain recombines TRBV9 with TRBJ2-1; 9 positions match TRBD2. Trimming removed 3 bases from V and 3 bases from J; junction bases left unmatched: 4. The CDR3 has 15 amino acids. Germline CDR1 is SGDLS and CDR2 is YYNGEE.

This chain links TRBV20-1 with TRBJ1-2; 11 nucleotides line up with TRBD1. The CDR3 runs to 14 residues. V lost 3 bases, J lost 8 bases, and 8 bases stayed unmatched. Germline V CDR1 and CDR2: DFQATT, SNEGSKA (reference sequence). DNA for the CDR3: TGCAGTGCTAGGGCGTTGGGACAGGGGGGAGGCTACACCTTC. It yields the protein CSARALGQGGGYTF.

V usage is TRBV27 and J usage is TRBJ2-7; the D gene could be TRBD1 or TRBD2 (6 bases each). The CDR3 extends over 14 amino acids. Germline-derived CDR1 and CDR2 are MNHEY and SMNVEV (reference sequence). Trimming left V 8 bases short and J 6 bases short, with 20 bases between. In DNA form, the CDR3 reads TGTGCCAGCCGCTTGGGGGGCAGTCACGGCGAGCAGTACTTC. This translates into CASRLGGSHGEQYF.

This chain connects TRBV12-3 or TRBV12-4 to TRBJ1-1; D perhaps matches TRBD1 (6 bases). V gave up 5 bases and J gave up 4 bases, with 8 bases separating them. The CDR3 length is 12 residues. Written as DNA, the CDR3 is TGTGCCAGCAGTACAGGGTCCACTGAAGCTTTCTTT. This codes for CASSTGSTEAFF.

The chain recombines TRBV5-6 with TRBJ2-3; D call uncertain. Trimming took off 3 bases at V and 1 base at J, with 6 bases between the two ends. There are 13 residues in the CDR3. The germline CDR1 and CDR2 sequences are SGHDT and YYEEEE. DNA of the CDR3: TGTGCCAGCAGCTCGGCCGGCACAGATACGCAGTATTTT. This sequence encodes CASSSAGTDTQYF. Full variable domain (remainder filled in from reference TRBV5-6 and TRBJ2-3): DAGVTQSPTHLIKTRGQQVTLRCSPKSGHDTVSWYQQALGQGPQFIFQYYEEEERQRGNFPDRFSGHQFPNYSSELNVNALLLGDSALYLCASSSAGTDTQYFGPGTRLTVL.

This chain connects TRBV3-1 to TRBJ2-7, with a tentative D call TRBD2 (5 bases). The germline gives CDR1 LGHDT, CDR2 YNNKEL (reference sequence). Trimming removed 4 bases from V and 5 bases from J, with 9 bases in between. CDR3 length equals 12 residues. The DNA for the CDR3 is TGTGCCAGCAGCCCGGACGGGGACGAGCAGTACTTC. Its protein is CASSPDGDEQYF.

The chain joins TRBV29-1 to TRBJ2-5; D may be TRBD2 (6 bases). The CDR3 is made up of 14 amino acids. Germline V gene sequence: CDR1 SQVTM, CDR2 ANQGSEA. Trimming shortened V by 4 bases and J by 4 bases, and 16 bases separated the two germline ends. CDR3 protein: CSVGGSFGGETQYF. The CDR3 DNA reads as TGCAGCGTTGGAGGGTCGTTCGGGGGAGAGACCCAGTACTTC. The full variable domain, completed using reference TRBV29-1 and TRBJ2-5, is SAVISQKPSRDICQRGTSLTIQCQVDSQVTMMFWYRQQPGQSLTLIATANQGSEATYESGFVIDKFPISRPNLTFSTLTVSNMSPEDSSIYLCSVGGSFGGETQYFGPGTRLLVL.

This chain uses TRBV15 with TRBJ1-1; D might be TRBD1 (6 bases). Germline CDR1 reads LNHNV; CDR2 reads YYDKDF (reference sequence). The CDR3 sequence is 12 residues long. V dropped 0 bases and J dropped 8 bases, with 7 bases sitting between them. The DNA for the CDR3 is TGTGCCACCAGCAGAGAGCAGGGGGAAGCTTTCTTT. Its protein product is CATSREQGEAFF.

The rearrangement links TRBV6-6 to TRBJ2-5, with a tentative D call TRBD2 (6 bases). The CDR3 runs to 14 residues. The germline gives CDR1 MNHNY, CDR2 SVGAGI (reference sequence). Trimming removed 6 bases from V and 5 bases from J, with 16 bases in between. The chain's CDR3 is CASSPGVAYETQYF. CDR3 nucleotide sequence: TGTGCCAGCAGCCCGGGGGTAGCGTATGAGACCCAGTACTTC.

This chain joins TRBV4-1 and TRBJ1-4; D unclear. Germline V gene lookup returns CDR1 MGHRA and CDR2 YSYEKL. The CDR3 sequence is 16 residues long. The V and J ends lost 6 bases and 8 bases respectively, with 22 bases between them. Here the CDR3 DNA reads TGCGCCAGCAGTGAAGAGCGGTCAGGACTTGGGGAAAAACTGTTTTTT. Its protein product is CASSEERSGLGEKLFF.

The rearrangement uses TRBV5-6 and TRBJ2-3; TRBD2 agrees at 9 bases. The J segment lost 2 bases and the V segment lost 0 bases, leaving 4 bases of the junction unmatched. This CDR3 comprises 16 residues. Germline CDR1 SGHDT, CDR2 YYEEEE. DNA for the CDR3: TGTGCCAGCAGCTTGGAGGAGCGGGGGGTCACAGATACGCAGTATTTT. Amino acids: CASSLEERGVTDTQYF.

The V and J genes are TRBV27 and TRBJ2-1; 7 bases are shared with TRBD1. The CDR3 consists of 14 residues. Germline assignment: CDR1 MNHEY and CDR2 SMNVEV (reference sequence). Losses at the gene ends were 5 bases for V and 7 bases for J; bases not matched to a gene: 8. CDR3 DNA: TGTGCCAGCAGTACCAGGGGGACCCCTAATGAGCAGTTCTTC. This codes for CASSTRGTPNEQFF.

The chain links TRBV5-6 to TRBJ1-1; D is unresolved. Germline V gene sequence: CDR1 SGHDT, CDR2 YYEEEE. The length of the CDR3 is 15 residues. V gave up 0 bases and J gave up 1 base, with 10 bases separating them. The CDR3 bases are TGTGCCAGCAGCTTGGACAGAACGGAGAACACTGAAGCTTTCTTT. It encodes CASSLDRTENTEAFF.

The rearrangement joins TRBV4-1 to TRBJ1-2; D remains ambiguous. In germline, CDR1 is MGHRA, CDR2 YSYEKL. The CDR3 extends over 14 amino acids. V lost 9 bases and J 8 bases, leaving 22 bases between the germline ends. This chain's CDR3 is CASSSAPPKRGYTF. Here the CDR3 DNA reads TGCGCCAGTAGCTCGGCCCCTCCCAAGCGGGGCTACACCTTC.

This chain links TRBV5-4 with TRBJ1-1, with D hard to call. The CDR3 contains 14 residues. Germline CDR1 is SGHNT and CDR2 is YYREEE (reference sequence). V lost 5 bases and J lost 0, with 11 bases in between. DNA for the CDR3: TGTGCCAGCAGACAAGGAGGGATGAACACTGAAGCTTTCTTT. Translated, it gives CASRQGGMNTEAFF.

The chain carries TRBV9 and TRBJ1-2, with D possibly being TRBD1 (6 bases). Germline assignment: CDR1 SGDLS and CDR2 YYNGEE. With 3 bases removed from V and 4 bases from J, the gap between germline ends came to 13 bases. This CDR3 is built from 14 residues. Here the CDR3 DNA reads TGTGCCAGCAGCGCCTTCGGACAGCCCTATGGCTACACCTTC. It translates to CASSAFGQPYGYTF.

CDR3 amino acids: CASSFRELFF. The CDR3 DNA follows: TGTGCCAGCAGCTTCAGGGAGCTGTTTTTT. The chain employs TRBV7-9 and TRBJ2-2; D is uncertain. From germline, CDR1 is SEHNR and CDR2 FQNEAQ (reference sequence). The CDR3 contains 10 residues. Deletions cut 3 bases from V and 9 bases from J, with 2 bases between. The full variable domain, completed using reference TRBV7-9 and TRBJ2-2, is DTGVSQNPRHKITKRGQNVTFRCDPISEHNRLYWYRQTLGQGPEFLTYFQNEAQLEKSRLLSDRFSAERPKGSFSTLEIQRTEQGDSAMYLCASSFRELFFGEGSRLTVL.

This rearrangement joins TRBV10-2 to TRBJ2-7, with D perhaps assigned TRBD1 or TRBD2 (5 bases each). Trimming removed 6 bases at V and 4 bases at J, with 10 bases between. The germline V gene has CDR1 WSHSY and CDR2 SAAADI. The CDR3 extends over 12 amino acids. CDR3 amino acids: CASRGTKYEQYF. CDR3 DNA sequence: TGCGCCAGCAGGGGGACCAAGTACGAGCAGTACTTC.

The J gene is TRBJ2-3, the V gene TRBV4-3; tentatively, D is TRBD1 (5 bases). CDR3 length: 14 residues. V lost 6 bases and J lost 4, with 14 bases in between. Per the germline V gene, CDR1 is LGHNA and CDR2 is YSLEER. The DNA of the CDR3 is TGCGCCAGCAGTCAGGTTACAGGTCCAGATACGCAGTATTTT. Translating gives CASSQVTGPDTQYF.

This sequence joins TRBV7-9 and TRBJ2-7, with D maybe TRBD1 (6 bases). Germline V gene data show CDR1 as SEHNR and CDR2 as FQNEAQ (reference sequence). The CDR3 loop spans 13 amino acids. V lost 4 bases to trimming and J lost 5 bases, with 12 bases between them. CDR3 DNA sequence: TGTGCCAGCAGCTCCACGACAGGAAACGAGCAGTACTTC. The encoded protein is CASSSTTGNEQYF.